This record covers a single T cell receptor beta chain. Its antigen is not identified. This entry comes from a study of T cell repertoires in cytomegalovirus infection. Turning to the study itself: Through public TCR beta signatures, both CMV infection and matching HLA type were indicated.

Trimming cost V 6 bases and J 7 bases; bases outside gene matches: 5. The CDR3 spans 14 residues. The germline gives CDR1 SNHLY, CDR2 FYNNEI. Notes on the study in general: CMV carriers with the relevant HLA were identified by cumulative public TCR beta family frequency. The response measured ex vivo was dominated by TCR beta clonotypes (HLA-C-restricted and CMV-specific).

TCRdb independently ran MiXCR on the reads; one entry per CDR3 protein. The table lists roughly 640,000 distinct CDR3 sequences, roughly 24% of them singletons. The sample was CD8+ T cells from PBMCs. The sequence was collected from a human donor in good health (CMV status not recorded). Some clones in this sample may be carry-over from other donors' samples. The chain recombines TRBV2 with TRBJ2-1; 11 bases map to TRBD2. Written as DNA, the CDR3 is TGTGCCAGCAGCGGGACTAGCGGTCGAAATGAGCAGTTCTTC. Translating it yields CASSGTSGRNEQFF.